The clone carrying this T cell receptor beta chain was recorded many times. As yet, its antigen is unknown. Semi-nested PCR with Nested Universal Primer A followed constant-region reverse priming of full-length variable regions. From the 5' RACE reads, TCRdb called clonotypes with MiXCR, one entry per CDR3 protein. Of about 40,000 distinct CDR3 sequences in the sample, approximately 17% were seen once. General study points: Tumor-infiltrating Treg TCR alpha and beta sequences overlapped most with tumor naive CD4+ T cells, then blood naive. The TCR gene usage of tumor memory CD4+ T cells clustered together with blood and lymph node memory CD4+ cells and with lymph node naive CD4+ cells.

The TCR was taken from a female donor with breast cancer. The sequencing sample was made of naive CD4+ T cells sorted from a lymph node. This sample's subset: naive CD4+ T cells, CD4+CD45RA+CD25-.

The CDR3 is CSARKGGNTGELFF. CDR3 nucleotide sequence: TGCAGTGCTAGGAAGGGGGGGAACACCGGGGAGCTGTTTTTT. This rearrangement joins TRBV20-1 to TRBJ2-2; D might be TRBD1 or TRBD2, each matching 6 bases. This CDR3 contains 14 residues. Trimming cost V 3 bases and J 1 base, with 9 bases left between them. The germline CDR1 and CDR2 sequences are DFQATT and SNEGSKA (reference sequence).